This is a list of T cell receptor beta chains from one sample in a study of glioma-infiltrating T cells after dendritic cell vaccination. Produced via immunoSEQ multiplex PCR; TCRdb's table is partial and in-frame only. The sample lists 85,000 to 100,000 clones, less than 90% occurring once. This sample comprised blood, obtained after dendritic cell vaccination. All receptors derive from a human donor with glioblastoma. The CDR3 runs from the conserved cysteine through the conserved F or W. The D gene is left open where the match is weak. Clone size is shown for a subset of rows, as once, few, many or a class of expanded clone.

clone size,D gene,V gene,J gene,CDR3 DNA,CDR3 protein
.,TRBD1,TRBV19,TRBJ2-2,TGTGCCAGTAGACGCAGGGACAGGGGATACACCGGGGAGCTGTTTTTT,CASRRRDRGYTGELFF
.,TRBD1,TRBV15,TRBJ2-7,TGTGCCACCAGCAGAGGGTCCGGACAGGCGAACTACGAGCAGTACTTC,CATSRGSGQANYEQYF
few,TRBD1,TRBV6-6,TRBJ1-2,TGTGCCAGCAGCCTCGGACAGGGGGCAGCTAACTATGGCTACACCTTC,CASSLGQGAANYGYTF
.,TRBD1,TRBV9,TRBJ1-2,TGTGCCAGCAGCGTAGGACAGGGTACCTATGGCTACACCTTC,CASSVGQGTYGYTF
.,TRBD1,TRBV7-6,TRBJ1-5,TGTGCCAGCAGCTTGGGACAGGGGGCGTTTCAGCCCCAGCATTTT,CASSLGQGAFQPQHF
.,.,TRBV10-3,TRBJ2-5,TGTGCCATCAGTTGGGACATCCAAGAGACCCAGTACTTC,CAISWDIQETQYF
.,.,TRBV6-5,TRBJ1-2,TGTGCCAGCAGACCCTCCTGGGGGGAGGGCTATGGCTACACCTTC,CASRPSWGEGYGYTF
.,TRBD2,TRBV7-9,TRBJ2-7,TGTGCCAGCAGCCTGGGACTAGCGGGTCCCTACGAGCAGTACTTC,CASSLGLAGPYEQYF
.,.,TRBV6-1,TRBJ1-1,TGTGCCAGCAGTGGGAGAGGGAACACTGAAGCTTTCTTT,CASSGRGNTEAFF
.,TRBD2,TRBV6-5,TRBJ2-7,TGTGCCAGCAGTTACGGAGTAGCGGGAGCCCTATACGAGCAGTACTTC,CASSYGVAGALYEQYF
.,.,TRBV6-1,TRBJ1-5,TGTGCCAGCAGTGAGGGACTCTATAGCAATCAGCCCCAGCATTTT,CASSEGLYSNQPQHF
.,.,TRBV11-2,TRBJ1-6,TGTGCCAGCAGCTTAGGTCTCAGGGGAGACTCACCCCTCCACTTT,CASSLGLRGDSPLHF
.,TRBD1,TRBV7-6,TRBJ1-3,TGTGCCAGCAGCTTACCCCCAATGGGGGACAGGGCTGGAAACACCATATATTTT,CASSLPPMGDRAGNTIYF
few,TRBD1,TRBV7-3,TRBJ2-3,TGTGCCAGCAGCCTGGGACAGGGGGCCACAGATACGCAGTATTTT,CASSLGQGATDTQYF
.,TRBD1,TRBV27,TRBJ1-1,TGTGCCAGCAGCCGGGACAGGGTTTTAGCGGGCACTGAAGCTTTCTTT,CASSRDRVLAGTEAFF
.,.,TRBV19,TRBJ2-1,TGTGCCAGTAGTATCCTCGGGACTTCCGAGCAGTTCTTC,CASSILGTSEQFF
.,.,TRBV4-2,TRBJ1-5,TGTGCCAGCAGCCAAGGGACCGGGACAAATGTCGAGCCCCAGCATTTT,CASSQGTGTNVEPQHF
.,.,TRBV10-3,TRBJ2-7,TGTGCCATCAGTGAGACCCTACAGGGAGAGCAGTACTTC,CAISETLQGEQYF
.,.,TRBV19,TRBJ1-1,TGTGCCAGTAGCTCGGCGGCGAACACTGAAGCTTTCTTT,CASSSAANTEAFF
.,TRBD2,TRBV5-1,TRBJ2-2,TGCGCCAGCAGCCAGGGACTAGCGGGAACGAACACCGGGGAGCTGTTTTTT,CASSQGLAGTNTGELFF
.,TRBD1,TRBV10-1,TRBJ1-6,TGCGCCAGCAAGGGACAGGGGACGTATTCACCCCTCCACTTT,CASKGQGTYSPLHF
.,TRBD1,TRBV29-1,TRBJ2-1,TGCAGCGTTTCCCGACAGGGGGCATGGAATGAGCAGTTCTTC,CSVSRQGAWNEQFF
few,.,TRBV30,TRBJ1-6,TGTGCCTGGAGTGTCCAAAATTCACCCCTCCACTTT,CAWSVQNSPLHF